This T cell receptor beta chain was obtained from a study of OX40 agonist ivuxolimab in advanced cancers. The V gene's germline CDR1 is SGHTA and CDR2 FQGNSA. V lost 5 bases, J lost 0 bases, and 5 bases lay in between. The CDR3 covers 13 residues. Profiling relied on immunoSEQ multiplex PCR, and the TCRdb table lists in-frame clones only, not all of them. The sample has over 60,000 clones, 75% to 90% seen once. This clone was detected only once. V is TRBV7-2 and J is TRBJ1-5; D is unclear. This clonotype originated in an adult with an advanced solid tumor such as melanoma, head and neck, liver or kidney cancer. Sample: CD4+ or CD8+ T cells sorted from blood, taken in a trial of the OX40 agonist ivuxolimab. CDR3 nucleotide sequence: TGTGCCAGCAGCAGGGATAGCAATCAGCCCCAGCATTTT. Encoded protein: CASSRDSNQPQHF.